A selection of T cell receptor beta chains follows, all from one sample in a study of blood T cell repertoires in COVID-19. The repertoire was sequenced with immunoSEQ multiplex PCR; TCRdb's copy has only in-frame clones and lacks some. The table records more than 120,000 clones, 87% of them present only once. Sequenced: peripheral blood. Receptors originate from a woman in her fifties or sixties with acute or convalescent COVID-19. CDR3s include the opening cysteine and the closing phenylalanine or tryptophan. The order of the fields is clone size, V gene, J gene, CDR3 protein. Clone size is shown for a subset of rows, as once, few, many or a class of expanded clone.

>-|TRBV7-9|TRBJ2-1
CASSLLGDEQFF
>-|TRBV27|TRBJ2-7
CASSSIPGLASEQYF
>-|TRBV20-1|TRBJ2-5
CSASLPGLAGQYQETQYF
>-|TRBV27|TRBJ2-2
CASSLSGDRAWGTGELFF
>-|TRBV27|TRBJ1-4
CASSSWTGPGKLFF
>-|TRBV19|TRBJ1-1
CASSIGGGGNTEAFF
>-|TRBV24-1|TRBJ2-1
CATSEAAGGYNEQFF
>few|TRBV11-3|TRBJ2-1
CASSPRTGLNEQFF
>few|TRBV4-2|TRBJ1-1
CASSQTPRGNTEAFF
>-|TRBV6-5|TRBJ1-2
CASSYSRGDGYTF
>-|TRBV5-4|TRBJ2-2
CASSLRGRTGELFF
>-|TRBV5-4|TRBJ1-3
CASSLGDRGNGNTIYF
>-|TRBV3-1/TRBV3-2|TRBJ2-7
CASSQGGGNEQYF
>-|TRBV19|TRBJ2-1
CASSMTLQDRGPHNEQFF
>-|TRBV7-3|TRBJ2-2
CASSLGLSTGELFF
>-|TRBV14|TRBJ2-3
CASSQAGGERTDTQYF
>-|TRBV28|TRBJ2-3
CASIRKGTGMGTDTQYF
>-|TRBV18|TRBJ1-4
CASSQQGSGEKLFF
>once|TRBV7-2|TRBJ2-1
CASSVSLAGGTYNEQFF
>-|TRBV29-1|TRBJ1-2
CSVEESGGRDGYTF
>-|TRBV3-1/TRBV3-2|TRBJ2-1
CASSLQGTSEQFF
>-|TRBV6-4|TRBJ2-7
CASSDILRQYSYEQYF
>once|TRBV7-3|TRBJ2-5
CASSSGLAGGGETQYF
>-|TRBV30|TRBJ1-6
CAWSAGDSGNSPLHF
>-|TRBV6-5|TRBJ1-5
CASSYRLGGNQPQHF
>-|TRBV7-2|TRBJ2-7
CASSLGASGRLDEQYF
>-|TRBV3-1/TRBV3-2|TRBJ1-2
CASSQDLGQGIYGYTF
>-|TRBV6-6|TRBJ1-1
CASQSRLNTEAFF
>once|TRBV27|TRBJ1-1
CASSLRGPVGTEAFF
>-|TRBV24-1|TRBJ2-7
CATSDRQGGKYEQYF
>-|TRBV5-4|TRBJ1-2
CASPFLKLPGQGADGYTF
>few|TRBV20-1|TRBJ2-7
CSASGRGVSYEQYF
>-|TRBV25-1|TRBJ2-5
CASSESMGQGVQETQYF
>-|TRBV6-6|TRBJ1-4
CASSQNRGPEKLFF
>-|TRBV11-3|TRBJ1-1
CASSSQGVNTEAFF
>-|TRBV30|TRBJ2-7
CAWLILSSGSYEQYF
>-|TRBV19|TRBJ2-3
CASSPQRGQGGDTQYF
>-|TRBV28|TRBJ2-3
CASSTGTTFGTDTQYF
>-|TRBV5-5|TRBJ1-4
CASRRDRAGEKLFF
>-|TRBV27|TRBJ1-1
CASSLRGEAFF
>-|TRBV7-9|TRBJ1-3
CASSFDRIGNTIYF
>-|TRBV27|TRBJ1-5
CASSVEYSNQPQHF
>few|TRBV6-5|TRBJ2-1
CASRVLAEADNEQFF
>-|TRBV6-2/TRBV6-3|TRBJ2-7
CASSYGGGSYEQYF
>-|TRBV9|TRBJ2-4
CASSPRSWGGIAKNIQYF
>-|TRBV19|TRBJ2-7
CASSKNTDSYEQYF
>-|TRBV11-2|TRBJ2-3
CASSPDRNRPRTDTQYF
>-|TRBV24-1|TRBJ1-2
CATSFGQGALNYGYTF
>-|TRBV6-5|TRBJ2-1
CASGRSGGINEQFF
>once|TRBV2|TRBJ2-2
CASSETLTGTGELFF
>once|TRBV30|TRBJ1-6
CAWRGAGFSPLHF
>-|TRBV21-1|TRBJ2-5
CASIPPPGYQETQYF
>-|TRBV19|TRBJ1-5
CASSILGQGGQPQHF
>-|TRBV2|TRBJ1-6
CASSDLGQGRSPLHF
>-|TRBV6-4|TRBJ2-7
CASSVRAYEQYF
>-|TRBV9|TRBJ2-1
CASSMGLAGYSYNEQFF